This TCR beta chain derives from a study of Graves' ophthalmopathy and Graves' hyperthyroidism. The overall study: Peripheral blood was collected at initial diagnosis, before any treatment.

This clonotype was counted many times. Its antigen is undetermined. The TCR beta CDR3 regions underwent amplification from RNA transcripts. Following a first-round RT-PCR that used HTBI primers, a second-round multiplex PCR was carried out. TCRdb called the multiplex PCR reads again in MiXCR, with one record for every CDR3 protein. The sample carries about 740,000 distinct CDR3 sequences, around 40% recorded once. Study-wide results and limits: Blood contained most expanded thyroid clonotypes exceeding 0.001 frequency. Using a 13-signature model, the authors split ophthalmopathy from stable hyperthyroidism, with just under 90% sensitivity and around 76% specificity.

Exclusion applied to patients with other autoimmune diseases, uncontrolled infections, pregnancy or lactation. This CDR3 is built from 14 residues. The V gene lost 3 bases and the J gene lost 2 bases, with 10 bases spanning the gap. CDR1 ENHRY and CDR2 SYGVKD come from the germline V gene. This sequence was found in an adult man with Graves' ophthalmopathy. V gene TRBV10-3 combines with J gene TRBJ2-5; no reliable D call. Source material: peripheral blood. CDR3 bases: TGTGCCATCAGTGATCAGCAGTCACAAGAGACCCAGTACTTC. Translated, it gives CAISDQQSQETQYF.